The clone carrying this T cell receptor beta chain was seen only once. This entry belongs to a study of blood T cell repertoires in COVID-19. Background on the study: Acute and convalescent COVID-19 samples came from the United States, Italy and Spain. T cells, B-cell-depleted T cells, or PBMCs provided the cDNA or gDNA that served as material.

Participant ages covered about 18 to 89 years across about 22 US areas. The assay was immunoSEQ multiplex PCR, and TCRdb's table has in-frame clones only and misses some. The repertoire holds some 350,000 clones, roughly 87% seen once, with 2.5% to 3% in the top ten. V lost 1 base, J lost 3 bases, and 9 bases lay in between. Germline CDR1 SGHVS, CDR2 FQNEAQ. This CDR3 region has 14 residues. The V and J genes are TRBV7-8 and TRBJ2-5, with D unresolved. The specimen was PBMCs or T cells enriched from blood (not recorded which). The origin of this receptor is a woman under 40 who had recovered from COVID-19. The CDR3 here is CASSLDRQKETQYF. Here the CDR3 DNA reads TGTGCCAGCAGCTTAGATAGACAAAAAGAGACCCAGTACTTC. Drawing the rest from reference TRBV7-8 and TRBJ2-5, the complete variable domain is GAGVSQSPRYKVAKRGQDVALRCDPISGHVSLFWYQQALGQGPEFLTYFQNEAQLDKSGLPSDRFFAERPEGSVSTLKIQRTQQEDSAVYLCASSLDRQKETQYFGPGTRLLVL.